The subject of this entry is one T cell receptor beta chain. Seattle researchers signed up patients amid active infection and tracked them longitudinally. The data derive from a study of blood T cell repertoires in COVID-19. Across the study: COVID-19 samples, acute and convalescent, were from the United States, Italy and Spain.

V shed 3 bases, J shed 0 bases, and the junction held 4 bases outside the gene matches. The CDR3 extends over 15 amino acids. The germline gives CDR1 MNHEY, CDR2 SMNVEV (reference sequence). How the authors handled the data: Estimation of nucleated cell counts relied on the amplification of reference gene primers. Sequenced by immunoSEQ multiplex PCR; TCRdb stores in-frame clones only, minus some. The V and J calls and clone size come from that table; D and trimming were worked out from the DNA. Among under 300,000 clones, approximately 88% were seen once, and the ten largest hold roughly 1.5%. This receptor was taken from a human donor with COVID-19, enrolled during active disease. The donor label of this sample is uncertain. Sample: peripheral blood. The J gene is TRBJ2-5, the V gene TRBV27, with 7 bases that match TRBD1. CDR3 nucleotide sequence: TGTGCCAGCAGTTTTGGGACAGAGTACCAAGAGACCCAGTACTTC. Translating it yields CASSFGTEYQETQYF.